This T cell receptor (beta chain) derives from a study of blood T cell repertoires in COVID-19. With 3 bases removed from V and 3 bases from J, the gap between germline ends came to 8 bases. Germline-derived CDR1 and CDR2 are MNHEY and SMNVEV (reference sequence). The CDR3 runs 13 residues. Only in-frame clones appear in the TCRdb table, and some are missing; sequencing was by immunoSEQ multiplex PCR. The sample has a few hundred thousand clones, approximately 91% seen once. The V call is TRBV27, the J call TRBJ1-2; TRBD1 is a possible D gene (5 bases). Material: PBMCs or T cells enriched from blood (not recorded which). This TCR came from a woman between 40 and 50 years old who had been exposed to COVID-19. CDR3 amino acids: CASSFGDYYGYTF. In DNA form, the CDR3 reads TGTGCCAGCAGTTTCGGGGACTACTATGGCTACACCTTC.